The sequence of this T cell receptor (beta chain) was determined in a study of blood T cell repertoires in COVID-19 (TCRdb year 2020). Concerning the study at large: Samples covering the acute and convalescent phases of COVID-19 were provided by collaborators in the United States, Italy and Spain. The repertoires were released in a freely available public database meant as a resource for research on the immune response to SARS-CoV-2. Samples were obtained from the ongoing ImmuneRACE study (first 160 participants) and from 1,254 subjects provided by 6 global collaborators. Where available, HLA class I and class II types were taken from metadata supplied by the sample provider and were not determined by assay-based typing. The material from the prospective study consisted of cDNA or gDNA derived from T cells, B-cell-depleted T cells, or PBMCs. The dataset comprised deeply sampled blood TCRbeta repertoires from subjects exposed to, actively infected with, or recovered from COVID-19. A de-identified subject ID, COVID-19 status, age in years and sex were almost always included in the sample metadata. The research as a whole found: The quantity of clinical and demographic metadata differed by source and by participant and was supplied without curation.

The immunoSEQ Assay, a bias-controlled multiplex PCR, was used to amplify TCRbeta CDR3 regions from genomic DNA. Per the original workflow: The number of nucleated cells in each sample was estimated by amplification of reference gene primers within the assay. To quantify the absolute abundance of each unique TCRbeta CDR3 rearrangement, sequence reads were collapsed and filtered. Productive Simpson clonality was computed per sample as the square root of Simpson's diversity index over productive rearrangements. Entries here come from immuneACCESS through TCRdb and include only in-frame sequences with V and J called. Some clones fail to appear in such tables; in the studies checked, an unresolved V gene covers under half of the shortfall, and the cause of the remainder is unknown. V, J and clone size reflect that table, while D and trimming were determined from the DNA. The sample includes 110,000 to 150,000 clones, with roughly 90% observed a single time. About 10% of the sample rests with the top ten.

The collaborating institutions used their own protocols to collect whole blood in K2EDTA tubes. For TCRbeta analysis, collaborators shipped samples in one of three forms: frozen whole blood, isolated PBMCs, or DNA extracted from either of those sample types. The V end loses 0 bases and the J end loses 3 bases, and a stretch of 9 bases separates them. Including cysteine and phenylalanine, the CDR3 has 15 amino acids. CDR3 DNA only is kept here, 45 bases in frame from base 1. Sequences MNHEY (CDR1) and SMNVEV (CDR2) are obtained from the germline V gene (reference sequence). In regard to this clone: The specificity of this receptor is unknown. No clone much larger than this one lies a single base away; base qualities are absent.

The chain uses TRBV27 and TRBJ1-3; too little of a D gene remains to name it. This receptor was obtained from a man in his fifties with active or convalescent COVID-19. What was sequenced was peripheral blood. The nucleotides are TGTGCCAGCAGTTTATCGCCCGGGTATGGAAACACCATATATTTT. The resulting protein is CASSLSPGYGNTIYF.